These 28 T cell receptor beta chains were sequenced from one sample in a study of T-cell reconstitution after alpha-beta-depleted transplantation in children. Researchers prepared the TCRbeta library using unique molecular identifiers, the study reports. TCRdb passed the PCR reads through MiXCR, listing each CDR3 protein once. The sample yields roughly 200,000 distinct CDR3 sequences, just over 14% seen once. The sequencing here drew on PBMCs from the stem cell graft donor, taken from the stem cell graft. These receptors originate from a human donor who donated a stem cell graft to a child with acute lymphoblastic leukemia.

The rearrangement joins TRBV6-5 to TRBJ2-2, with a tentative D call TRBD1 (6 bases). Trimming cost V 7 bases and J 4 bases, with 13 bases left between them. This CDR3 is built from 14 residues. In germline, CDR1 is MNHEY, CDR2 SVGAGI. CDR3 sequence (DNA): TGTGCCAGCACTACAGGGTGGGGCACCGGGGAGCTGTTTTTT. It is translated as CASTTGWGTGELFF.

The V and J genes are TRBV12-3 or TRBV12-4 and TRBJ2-1; D may be TRBD2 (5 bases). The CDR3 length is 17 residues. V gave up 4 bases and J gave up 4 bases, with 20 bases separating them. The CDR3 sequence: CASSSPTRVVRYNEQFF. Here the CDR3 DNA reads TGTGCCAGCAGTTCCCCTACTAGGGTGGTTCGGTACAATGAGCAGTTCTTC.

This clonotype was detected many times. The chain's CDR3 is CASSGNEQFF. CDR3 in DNA: TGCGCCAGCAGCGGTAATGAGCAGTTCTTC. The chain recombines TRBV5-1 with TRBJ2-1; unclear D gene. Looked up from germline, CDR1 is SGHRS and CDR2 is YFSETQ. The V gene lost 4 bases and the J gene lost 7 bases, with 3 bases spanning the gap. The CDR3 runs to 10 residues.

This chain links TRBV5-1 with TRBJ2-5; no clear D gene. Germline CDR1 and CDR2: SGHRS and YFSETQ. Trimming took off 4 bases at V and 4 bases at J, with 17 bases between the two ends. This CDR3 comprises 15 residues. The CDR3 loop reads CASSLDEESRETQYF. The CDR3, as DNA: TGCGCCAGCAGCCTGGATGAGGAGAGCCGAGAGACCCAGTACTTC.

The sample holds many counts of this clonotype. The chain couples TRBV5-6 to TRBJ2-1; no reliable D call. Trimming took off 2 bases at V and 4 bases at J, with 13 bases between the two ends. Germline V lookup: CDR1 SGHDT, CDR2 YYEEEE. CDR3 size: 15 residues. CDR3 residues: CASSLRRSIYNEQFF. The CDR3 nucleotides are TGTGCCAGCAGCTTAAGGCGGAGCATTTACAATGAGCAGTTCTTC.

This clonotype was detected many times. The chain employs TRBV6-1 and TRBJ1-1; D may be TRBD1 (5 bases). The V gene's germline CDR1 is MNHNS and CDR2 SASEGT. This CDR3 comprises 14 residues. Trimming left V 4 bases short and J 0 bases short, with 9 bases between. The DNA for the CDR3 is TGTGCCAGCAGTGGACAGAAAATGAACACTGAAGCTTTCTTT. This gives the protein CASSGQKMNTEAFF.

The rearrangement links TRBV4-1 to TRBJ2-7; 12 bases are a match to TRBD2. CDR1 is MGHRA, CDR2 YSYEKL, per germline. The CDR3 loop spans 18 amino acids. The V gene end was trimmed by 2 bases and the J gene end by 4 bases; junction bases not matched to a gene: 12. The CDR3 bases are TGCGCCAGCAGCCAAAGACCAACTTGGACTAGCGGGGTTTACGAGCAGTACTTC. This translates into CASSQRPTWTSGVYEQYF.

In its sample, this clonotype was seen many times. The rearrangement links TRBV20-1 to TRBJ2-7; 9 nucleotides align to TRBD1. Germline V lookup: CDR1 DFQATT, CDR2 SNEGSKA (reference sequence). This CDR3 is built from 22 residues. The V gene end was trimmed by 5 bases and the J gene end by 2 bases; junction bases not matched to a gene: 31. CDR3 sequence reads: CSAGPGQGYLRTSPRDTYEQYF. The CDR3 nucleotides are TGCAGTGCTGGACCGGGACAGGGATACCTACGAACCTCTCCCAGGGATACCTACGAGCAGTACTTC.

As for this clonotype: The junction and the germline gene differ at one end; a read error may be behind it. The genes are TRBV5-1 and TRBJ2-3; no clear D. Germline lookup yields CDR1 SGHRS and CDR2 YFSETQ. The CDR3 is 12 residues long. This chain's CDR3 is CAGRSGTDTQYF. Here the CDR3 DNA reads TGCGCCGGCAGATCTGGAACAGATACGCAGTATTTT.

This clonotype appeared a single time. This rearrangement joins TRBV12-3 or TRBV12-4 to TRBJ2-5; 10 bases are a match to TRBD2. Unmatched junction bases numbered 12, after V lost 11 bases and J lost 3 bases. The CDR3 is made up of 15 amino acids. CDR3 region: CAFSFTSGTEETQYF. The CDR3 DNA reads TGTGCCTTCAGTTTCACTAGCGGGACCGAAGAGACCCAGTACTTC.

V usage is TRBV5-1 and J usage is TRBJ2-7; the D gene is possibly TRBD2 (5 bases). The CDR3 has 15 residues. Trimming took off 0 bases at V and 7 bases at J, with 17 bases between the two ends. Germline CDR1 and CDR2: SGHRS and YFSETQ. In DNA, the CDR3 is TGCGCCAGCAGCTTGGTGGTACGCTACTCGGGGGAGCAGTACTTC. It encodes CASSLVVRYSGEQYF.

This clonotype was seen repeatedly, ten times or more. This chain links TRBV6-1 with TRBJ2-3; 10 positions match TRBD2. Germline CDR1 is MNHNS and CDR2 is SASEGT. The CDR3 length is 16 residues. Germline trimming cut 6 bases from V and 2 bases from J; bases unmatched to any gene: 8. This CDR3 is CASRKLAGTSTDTQYF. DNA of the CDR3: TGTGCCAGCAGAAAACTAGCGGGGACTTCCACAGATACGCAGTATTTT.

Notes on this clonotype: A much larger clone differs from this one at a single base, so this may be a read error. The chain uses TRBV11-2 and TRBJ1-2; D may be TRBD1 (5 bases). Germline lookup yields CDR1 SGHAT and CDR2 FQNNGV. V was cut by 2 bases and J by 6 bases, with 13 bases left in between. The CDR3 spans 14 residues. CDR3 in DNA: TGTGCCAGCAGCTTAACCGAAGGGGTACATGGCTACACCTTC. Its translation is CASSLTEGVHGYTF. The variable domain in full, completed from reference TRBV11-2 and TRBJ1-2, reads EAGVAQSPRYKIIEKRQSVAFWCNPISGHATLYWYQQILGQGPKLLIQFQNNGVVDDSQLPKDRFSAERLKGVDSTLKIQPAKLEDSAVYLCASSLTEGVHGYTFGSGTRLTVV.

This clonotype was found many times. This chain links TRBV20-1 with TRBJ2-7; 7 nucleotides align to TRBD2. The CDR3 loop spans 14 amino acids. Germline CDR1 and CDR2: DFQATT and SNEGSKA (reference sequence). The junction had 9 bases not matched to a gene; V was cut back by 5 bases and J by 2 bases. CDR3 DNA sequence: TGCAGTGCTTTTCTTAAACTAGCGACCTACGAGCAGTACTTC. This sequence encodes CSAFLKLATYEQYF.

This clonotype was seen repeatedly, ten times or more. The chain recombines TRBV12-3 or TRBV12-4 with TRBJ2-6, with 8 bases lining up with TRBD1. Trimming removed 7 bases from V and 4 bases from J; junction bases left unmatched: 6. CDR3 length: 15 residues. The CDR3 bases are TGTGCCAGCACTCCAGGGGGCGCCGGGGCCAACGTCCTGACTTTC. This gives the protein CASTPGGAGANVLTF.

In its sample, this clonotype was seen a few times. This chain joins TRBV20-1 and TRBJ2-5; 10 nucleotides match TRBD1. J was trimmed by 6 bases and V by 6 bases; bases with no gene match: 10. There are 14 residues in the CDR3. Germline V gene data show CDR1 as DFQATT and CDR2 as SNEGSKA (reference sequence). The DNA of the CDR3 is TGCAGTGCCCAGAGGGGACAGGGGTTGAAGACCCAGTACTTC. This sequence encodes CSAQRGQGLKTQYF.

With respect to this clonotype: This may be a read error, as it is one base from a much larger clone. V is TRBV10-1 and J is TRBJ2-7; no reliable D call. The CDR3 length is 13 residues. The germline V gene encodes CDR1 WNHNN and CDR2 SYGVQD (reference sequence). The CDR3, as DNA: TGCGCCAGCAGTGAGAACAGAGGCTACGAGCGGTACTTC. It specifies CASSENRGYERYF.

This clonotype was detected a few times. The V gene is TRBV5-1, the J gene TRBJ1-1; D not certain. The CDR3 has 15 amino acids. V lost 2 bases to trimming and J lost 5 bases, with 16 bases between them. In germline, CDR1 is SGHRS, CDR2 YFSETQ. The CDR3 is CASSFGPIPSTEAFF. The CDR3 region has the DNA TGCGCCAGCAGCTTTGGACCAATCCCGAGTACTGAAGCTTTCTTT.

The chain carries TRBV20-1 and TRBJ2-7; D might be TRBD1 or TRBD2, each matching 5 bases. There are 15 residues in the CDR3. V was pared by 3 bases and J by 6 bases, with 21 bases between. Germline lookup yields CDR1 DFQATT and CDR2 SNEGSKA (reference sequence). CDR3 in amino acids: CSARGRRANPSEQYF. The CDR3 DNA reads TGCAGTGCTAGGGGGCGGCGGGCAAATCCGTCCGAGCAGTACTTC.

This clonotype was counted a few times. The chain links TRBV3-1 to TRBJ2-1; D is unclear. V lost 2 bases, J lost 8 bases, and 16 bases lay in between. This CDR3 comprises 15 residues. Germline V gene data show CDR1 as LGHDT and CDR2 as YNNKEL (reference sequence). The CDR3 region is CASSQSLTYVDEQFF. CDR3 DNA sequence: TGTGCCAGCAGCCAATCTCTCACTTACGTCGATGAGCAGTTCTTC.

V gene TRBV5-1 combines with J gene TRBJ2-1; 13 nucleotides align to TRBD2. Losses at the gene ends were 1 base for V and 3 bases for J; bases not matched to a gene: 10. CDR1 and CDR2 from the germline V gene are SGHRS and YFSETQ. The CDR3 loop spans 19 amino acids. CDR3 sequence reads: CASSLRGTSGRAFYNEQFF. CDR3 nucleotide sequence: TGCGCCAGCAGCTTGAGGGGTACTAGCGGGAGGGCCTTCTACAATGAGCAGTTCTTC. Filled out from reference TRBV5-1 and TRBJ2-1, the complete variable domain reads KAGVTQTPRYLIKTRGQQVTLSCSPISGHRSVSWYQQTPGQGLQFLFEYFSETQRNKGNFPGRFSGRQFSNSRSEMNVSTLELGDSALYLCASSLRGTSGRAFYNEQFFGPGTRLTVL.

The table lists this clonotype with many counts. The genes are TRBV6-2 or TRBV6-3 and TRBJ2-7; 13 bases are shared with TRBD2. J lost 3 bases, V lost 7 bases, and 6 bases had no gene match. Germline values: CDR1 MNHEY, CDR2 SVGEGT. CDR3 length equals 15 residues. CDR3 sequence reads: CASIPGLAGVYEQYF. DNA of the CDR3: TGTGCCAGCATACCTGGACTAGCGGGGGTCTACGAGCAGTACTTC.

Only a few counts were recorded for this clonotype. The chain employs TRBV11-3 and TRBJ2-3; D remains unclear. Germline V lookup: CDR1 SGHNT, CDR2 YENEEA. The germline V and J ends were trimmed by 3 bases and 2 bases, with 6 bases remaining between them. This CDR3 is 13 amino acids long. CDR3 region: CASSFEDTDTQYF. The CDR3 DNA sequence: TGTGCCAGCAGCTTCGAAGACACAGATACGCAGTATTTT.

This clonotype was counted at least ten times. The gene calls are TRBV3-1 and TRBJ2-1; D remains ambiguous. The V and J ends lost 2 bases and 10 bases respectively, with 12 bases between them. The CDR3 contains 13 residues. The germline CDR1 and CDR2 sequences are LGHDT and YNNKEL (reference sequence). For the CDR3, the DNA is TGTGCCAGCAGCCAAATAAGCCTCCAAGAGCAGTTCTTC. It translates to CASSQISLQEQFF.

This clonotype was counted ten times or more. V is TRBV7-8 and J is TRBJ2-7, with D possibly matching TRBD2 (6 bases). Trimming removed 0 bases from V and 0 bases from J, with 6 bases in between. The CDR3 is 14 amino acids. Germline V gives CDR1 SGHVS, CDR2 FQNEAQ. In nucleotides, the CDR3 is TGTGCCAGCAGCTTAGCGGGGGGCTCCTACGAGCAGTACTTC. Translation: CASSLAGGSYEQYF.

Many counts were recorded for this clonotype. This chain links TRBV7-9 with TRBJ2-1; tentatively, D is TRBD1 (6 bases). Deletions cut 5 bases from V and 0 bases from J, with 14 bases between. The germline V gene encodes CDR1 SEHNR and CDR2 FQNEAQ (reference sequence). The CDR3 length is 16 residues. The CDR3 is CASSRQDRSSYNEQFF. The CDR3 DNA sequence: TGTGCCAGCAGCCGACAGGACCGAAGCTCCTACAATGAGCAGTTCTTC.

This clonotype was detected ten times or more. The chain recombines TRBV5-1 with TRBJ2-1; possible D gene TRBD1, 6 bases. CDR3 length: 13 amino acids. Trimming took 4 bases from V and 9 from J, leaving 14 bases between them. The germline gives CDR1 SGHRS, CDR2 YFSETQ. The CDR3 bases are TGCGCCAGCAGCCCCCAGGGGTCGGGTGAGCAGTTCTTC. Protein sequence: CASSPQGSGEQFF. Complete variable domain (other parts from reference TRBV5-1 and TRBJ2-1): KAGVTQTPRYLIKTRGQQVTLSCSPISGHRSVSWYQQTPGQGLQFLFEYFSETQRNKGNFPGRFSGRQFSNSRSEMNVSTLELGDSALYLCASSPQGSGEQFFGPGTRLTVL.

This clonotype was counted many times. The V call is TRBV28, the J call TRBJ1-2, with TRBD1 identical over 7 bases. This CDR3 has 13 amino acids. The trim removed 2 bases at V and 4 bases at J, leaving 1 base unmatched. Germline V gives CDR1 MDHEN, CDR2 SYDVKM. The CDR3 region is CASSLQGGYGYTF. The CDR3 region has the DNA TGTGCCAGCAGTTTACAGGGGGGCTATGGCTACACCTTC.